This T cell receptor (beta chain) emerged from a study of T-cell reconstitution after alpha-beta-depleted transplantation in children. Findings and limits, study-wide: Hyperexpanded clones declined; after one year, newly produced T cells mostly supplied diversity. For some patients, TCRbeta diversity was high at day 60 because of recipient T cells and thymic progenitors that survived. After transplant, at about two months, alpha-beta T cells were reportedly derived from several hundred expanded graft clones.

With 4 bases removed from V and 0 bases from J, the gap between germline ends came to 17 bases. CDR1 SGHRS and CDR2 YFSETQ come from the germline V gene. This CDR3 is built from 16 residues. This clonotype was observed many times. Its specificity is not known. Unique molecular identifiers were used to barcode this TCRbeta library. TCRdb reprocessed the PCR reads with MiXCR, giving one entry per CDR3 protein. The profile shows fewer than 700,000 distinct CDR3 sequences, 23% of them singletons. This sequence joins TRBV5-1 and TRBJ2-7, with D perhaps matching TRBD2 (6 bases). This sequence was found in a boy less than two years old who had a stem cell transplant for acute myeloid leukemia, so the T cells may come from the graft donor. The source was PBMCs, mostly from graft donor cells, collected 360 days after TCRalphabeta/CD19-depleted stem cell transplant. The chain's CDR3 is CASSPEGPTNSYEQYF. CDR3 nucleotide sequence: TGCGCCAGCAGCCCGGAGGGACCTACGAACTCCTACGAGCAGTACTTC.